This is a list of T cell receptor beta chains from one sample in a study of T cell changes during pregnancy in multiple sclerosis. Profiled with immunoSEQ multiplex PCR; TCRdb holds only in-frame clones, not every one. The data hold fewer than 60,000 clones, with roughly 92% observed a single time. Source: CD4+ T cells from peripheral blood mononuclear cells, taken after pregnancy. Receptor source: a female donor with multiple sclerosis, enrolled in a pregnancy study. The CDR3 runs from the conserved cysteine through the conserved F or W. A D gene is named only where the DNA matches it firmly. A clone size is listed for some rows: how often the clone was seen (once, few, many), or a class if it is expanded.

CDR3 DNA: TGCAGCGTTGTGGACCCCCCCAGGAACCACCCTCACCGGGGAGCTGTTTTT
CDR3 protein: CSVVDPPRNHPHRGAVF
J gene: TRBJ2-2
clone size: once
D gene: .
V gene: TRBV29-1

CDR3 DNA: TGTGCCAGCAGTTTGACGGGTAAAAGCTACACCTTC
CDR3 protein: CASSLTGKSYTF
J gene: TRBJ1-2
clone size: .
D gene: .
V gene: TRBV28

CDR3 DNA: TGTGCCAGCAGTTTCGCTACAGGTTCTGAAGCTTTCTTT
CDR3 protein: CASSFATGSEAFF
J gene: TRBJ1-1
clone size: .
D gene: .
V gene: TRBV6-6

CDR3 DNA: TGCGCCAGCAACGACTTAGCGAACACCGGGGAGCTGTTTTTT
CDR3 protein: CASNDLANTGELFF
J gene: TRBJ2-2
clone size: .
D gene: .
V gene: TRBV5-1

CDR3 DNA: TGTGCCAGCACGGGGGGAAGGCTCGAGCAGTACTTC
CDR3 protein: CASTGGRLEQYF
J gene: TRBJ2-7
clone size: .
D gene: TRBD2
V gene: TRBV2

CDR3 DNA: TGTGCCAGCAGCCCTAGCGGGAGTTTAGCAGATACGCAGTATTTT
CDR3 protein: CASSPSGSLADTQYF
J gene: TRBJ2-3
clone size: few
D gene: TRBD2
V gene: TRBV7-7

CDR3 DNA: TGTGCCAGCTCACCCGGGAGTTCTTTTGGGGAGCAGTACTTC
CDR3 protein: CASSPGSSFGEQYF
J gene: TRBJ2-7
clone size: .
D gene: .
V gene: TRBV18

CDR3 DNA: TGTGCCAGCAGTGAAGGGGGGGTTATGTGGGGCGCATATTATCATGAGCAGTTCTTC
CDR3 protein: CASSEGGVMWGAYYHEQFF
J gene: TRBJ2-1
clone size: .
D gene: .
V gene: TRBV6-1

CDR3 DNA: TGTGCCAGCAGTTTCATGAGGATGAGACAGGTCGAGGGAATGCCCCAGCATTTT
CDR3 protein: CASSFMRMRQVEGMPQHF
J gene: TRBJ1-5
clone size: .
D gene: .
V gene: TRBV27

CDR3 DNA: TGTGCCAGCAGCGCTCGACAGGGCGGTCGCCAAGAGACCCAGTACTTC
CDR3 protein: CASSARQGGRQETQYF
J gene: TRBJ2-5
clone size: .
D gene: .
V gene: TRBV21-1

CDR3 DNA: TGCGCCAGCAGCTGGGGGCGGCGGTCCTACGAGCAGTACTTC
CDR3 protein: CASSWGRRSYEQYF
J gene: TRBJ2-7
clone size: .
D gene: .
V gene: TRBV7-8

CDR3 DNA: TGTGCCACCGAACTCGGCTCCTACAATGAGCAGTTCTTC
CDR3 protein: CATELGSYNEQFF
J gene: TRBJ2-1
clone size: .
D gene: .
V gene: TRBV11-2

CDR3 DNA: TGCGCCAGCAGCCAAGGGACAGCGTACTCCTACGAGCAGTACTTC
CDR3 protein: CASSQGTAYSYEQYF
J gene: TRBJ2-7
clone size: .
D gene: .
V gene: TRBV4-1